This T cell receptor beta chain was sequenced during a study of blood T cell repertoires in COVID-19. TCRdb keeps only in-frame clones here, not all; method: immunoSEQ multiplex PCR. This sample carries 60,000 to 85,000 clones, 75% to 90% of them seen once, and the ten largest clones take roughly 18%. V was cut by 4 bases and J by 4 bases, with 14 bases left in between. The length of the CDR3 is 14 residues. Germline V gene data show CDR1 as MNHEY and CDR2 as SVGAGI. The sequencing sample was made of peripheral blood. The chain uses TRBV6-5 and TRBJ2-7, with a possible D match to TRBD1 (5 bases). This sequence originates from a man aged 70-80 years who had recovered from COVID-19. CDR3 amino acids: CASSSTVTSYEQYF. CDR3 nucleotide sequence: TGTGCCAGCAGTTCGACAGTCACCTCTTACGAGCAGTACTTC.